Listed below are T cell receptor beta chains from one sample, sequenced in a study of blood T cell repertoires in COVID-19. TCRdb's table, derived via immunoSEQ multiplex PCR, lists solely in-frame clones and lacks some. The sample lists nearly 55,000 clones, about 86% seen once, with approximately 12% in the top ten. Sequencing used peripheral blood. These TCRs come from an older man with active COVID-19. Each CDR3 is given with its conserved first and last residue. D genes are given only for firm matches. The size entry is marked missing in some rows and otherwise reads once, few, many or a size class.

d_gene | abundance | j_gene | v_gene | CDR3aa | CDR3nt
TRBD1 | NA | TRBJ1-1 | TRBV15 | CATSRGDRGQNTEAFF | TGTGCCACCAGCAGAGGCGACAGGGGCCAGAACACTGAAGCTTTCTTT
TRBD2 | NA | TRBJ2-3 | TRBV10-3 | CAIRPGGGTDTQYF | TGTGCCATCAGGCCGGGGGGGGGAACAGATACGCAGTATTTT
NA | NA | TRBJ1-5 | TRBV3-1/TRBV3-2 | CASSPGGQGNQPQHF | TGTGCCAGCAGCCCCGGTGGGCAGGGGAATCAGCCCCAGCATTTT
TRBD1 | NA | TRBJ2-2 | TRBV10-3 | CAVYKGAQGTGELFF | TGTGCCGTTTACAAGGGGGCGCAGGGCACCGGGGAGCTGTTTTTT
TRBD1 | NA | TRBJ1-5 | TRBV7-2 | CASSPQTGGQPQHF | TGTGCCAGCAGCCCCCAAACAGGGGGTCAGCCCCAGCATTTT
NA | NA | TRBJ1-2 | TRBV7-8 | CASSPSEYNYGYTF | TGTGCCAGCAGCCCCTCCGAGTATAACTATGGCTACACCTTC
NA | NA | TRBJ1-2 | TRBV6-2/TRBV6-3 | CASSYSIATNYGYTF | TGTGCCAGCAGTTATTCAATAGCTACTAACTATGGCTACACCTTC
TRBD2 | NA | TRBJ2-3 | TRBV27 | CASRMGLAASDTQYF | TGTGCCAGCAGAATGGGACTAGCGGCATCCGATACGCAGTATTTT
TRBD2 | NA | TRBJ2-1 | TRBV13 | CASSRIQPLAGAYNEQFF | TGTGCCAGCAGCCGTATCCAACCCCTAGCGGGGGCCTACAATGAGCAGTTCTTC
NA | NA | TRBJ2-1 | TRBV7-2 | CASSLALLYNEQFF | TGTGCCAGCAGCTTAGCCCTACTATACAATGAGCAGTTCTTC
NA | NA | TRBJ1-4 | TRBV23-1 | CASSQFISIRGNEKLFF | TGCGCCAGCAGTCAATTCATATCCATAAGGGGGAATGAAAAACTGTTTTTT
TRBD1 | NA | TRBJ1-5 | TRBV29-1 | CSVSDRGNQPQHF | TGCAGCGTTTCTGACAGGGGGAATCAGCCCCAGCATTTT
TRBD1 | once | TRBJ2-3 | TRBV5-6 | CASSLSLQGNTDTQYF | TGTGCCAGCAGCTTGAGTCTACAGGGGAACACAGATACGCAGTATTTT
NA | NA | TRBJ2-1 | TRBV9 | CASSVAWLSGRNEQFF | TGTGCCAGCAGCGTAGCTTGGCTCTCCGGGAGAAATGAGCAGTTCTTC
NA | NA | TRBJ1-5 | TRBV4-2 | CASSQGGLSNQPQHF | TGTGCCAGCAGCCAAGGGGGCCTGAGCAATCAGCCCCAGCATTTT
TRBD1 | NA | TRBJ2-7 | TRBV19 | CASSMGQGGEQYF | TGTGCCAGTAGTATGGGACAGGGGGGCGAGCAGTACTTC
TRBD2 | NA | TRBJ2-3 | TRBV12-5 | CASGPSGAWDTQYF | TGTGCTAGTGGTCCGAGCGGGGCCTGGGATACGCAGTATTTT
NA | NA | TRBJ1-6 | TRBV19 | CATRRSSNSPLHF | TGTGCCACCCGGAGGTCTAGTAATTCACCCCTCCACTTT
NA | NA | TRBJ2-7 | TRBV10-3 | CAISESAVRGQYF | TGTGCCATCAGTGAGTCAGCGGTCCGGGGGCAGTACTTC
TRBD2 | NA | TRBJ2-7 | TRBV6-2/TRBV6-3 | CASSYSSGTSGYEQYF | TGTGCCAGCAGTTACTCTTCTGGGACTAGCGGCTACGAGCAGTACTTC
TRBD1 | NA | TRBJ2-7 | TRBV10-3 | CAIRRTGNYEQYF | TGTGCCATCAGGAGGACAGGGAACTACGAGCAGTACTTC
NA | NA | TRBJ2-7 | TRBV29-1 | CSVVRAGAYEQYF | TGCAGCGTAGTAAGGGCAGGGGCCTACGAGCAGTACTTC
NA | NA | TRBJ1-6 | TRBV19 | CASSPTVYNSPLHF | TGTGCCAGTAGTCCGACAGTCTATAATTCACCCCTCCACTTT
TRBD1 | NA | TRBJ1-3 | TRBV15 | CATSRDKEAQGVGNTIYF | TGTGCCACCAGCAGAGATAAGGAGGCGCAGGGGGTAGGAAACACCATATATTTT
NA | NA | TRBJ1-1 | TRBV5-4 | CASSSTGREWNTEAFF | TGTGCCAGCAGCTCAACGGGCCGGGAATGGAACACTGAAGCTTTCTTT
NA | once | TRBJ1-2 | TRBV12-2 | CASPPKGRKSANYGYTF | TGTGCAAGTCCCCCGAAGGGGCGAAAATCGGCTAACTATGGCTACACCTTC
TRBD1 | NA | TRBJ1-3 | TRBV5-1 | CASSPLTGGNTIYF | TGCGCCAGCAGCCCCCTGACAGGGGGAAACACCATATATTTT
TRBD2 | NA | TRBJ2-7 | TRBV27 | CASSSGLAGAYEQYF | TGTGCCAGCAGTTCTGGACTAGCGGGGGCCTACGAGCAGTACTTC
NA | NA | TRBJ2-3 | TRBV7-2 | CASSLGDYRTQYF | TGTGCCAGCAGCTTAGGTGACTATCGTACGCAGTATTTT
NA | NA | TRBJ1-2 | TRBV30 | CAWGQGTVWDGYTF | TGTGCCTGGGGGCAGGGGACCGTATGGGATGGCTACACCTTC
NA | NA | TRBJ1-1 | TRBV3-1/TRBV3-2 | CASSQSRGASGTFF | TGTGCCAGCAGCCAATCCCGGGGGGCCTCGGGCACTTTCTTT
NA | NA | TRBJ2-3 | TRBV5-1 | CASSPLAGASTDTQYF | TGCGCCAGCAGCCCGCTGGCGGGGGCTAGCACAGATACGCAGTATTTT
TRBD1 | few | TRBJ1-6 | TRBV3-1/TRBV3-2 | CASSLTGSNSPLHF | TGTGCCAGCAGCCTGACAGGGAGCAATTCACCCCTCCACTTT
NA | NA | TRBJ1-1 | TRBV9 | CASSVERGTEAFF | TGTGCCAGCAGCGTAGAACGGGGCACTGAAGCTTTCTTT
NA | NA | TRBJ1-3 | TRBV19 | CASSKSGVQSGNTIYF | TGTGCCAGTAGTAAATCCGGGGTCCAATCTGGAAACACCATATATTTT
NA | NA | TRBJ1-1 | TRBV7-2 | CASSTGQSNTEAFF | TGTGCCAGCAGCACCGGACAAAGTAACACTGAAGCTTTCTTT
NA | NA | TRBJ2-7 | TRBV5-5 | CASSLQGSSYEQYF | TGTGCCAGCAGCTTGCAGGGCAGCTCCTACGAGCAGTACTTC